This passage covers 30 T cell receptor beta chains from one sample sequenced in a study of radiotherapy plus CTLA-4 blockade in lung cancer. Clones were read by immunoSEQ multiplex PCR, and TCRdb kept only the in-frame ones, dropping some. The data show tens of thousands of clones, with roughly 88% seen just once and approximately 8% held by the top ten. This sample comprised peripheral blood, obtained from a patient treated with radiotherapy plus ipilimumab. These receptors all stem from a human donor with non-small cell lung cancer whose response to radiotherapy plus ipilimumab could not be evaluated.

This chain links TRBV4-3 with TRBJ2-1; 8 bases are shared with TRBD2. Germline values: CDR1 LGHNA, CDR2 YSLEER. The CDR3 length is 15 residues. Losses at the gene ends were 4 bases for V and 1 base for J; bases not matched to a gene: 3. CDR3: CASSPSGGSYNEQFF. CDR3 in DNA: TGCGCCAGCAGCCCCAGCGGGGGTTCCTACAATGAGCAGTTCTTC.

The gene calls are TRBV5-1 and TRBJ2-3; TRBD1 is a possible D gene (5 bases). Trimming left V 6 bases short and J 0 bases short, with 14 bases between. The CDR3 extends over 15 amino acids. Germline CDR1 is SGHRS and CDR2 is YFSETQ. The CDR3 nucleotides are TGCGCCAGCACCGTTACAGGCGAAAGCACAGATACGCAGTATTTT. Amino acids: CASTVTGESTDTQYF.

The chain carries TRBV2 and TRBJ2-5, with D maybe TRBD1 (6 bases). Judging by the DNA end, TRBJ2-7 fits better; the J call may be wrong. This CDR3 has 16 residues. Germline loops: CDR1 SNHLY, CDR2 FYNNEI. CDR3 sequence reads: CASSSIQGSSSYEQYF. CDR3 coding DNA: TGTGCCAGCAGCTCAATACAGGGTTCCTCCTCCTACGAGCAGTACTTC.

This chain uses TRBV11-2 with TRBJ1-5; no firm D call. This CDR3 contains 13 residues. Germline V gives CDR1 SGHAT, CDR2 FQNNGV. The V gene lost 2 bases and the J gene lost 9 bases, with 11 bases spanning the gap. CDR3 protein: CASSLSGRGPQHF. The CDR3 region has the DNA TGTGCCAGCAGCTTAAGTGGCCGGGGGCCCCAGCATTTT. Based on the CDR3 plus reference TRBV11-2 and TRBJ1-5, the full variable domain is EAGVAQSPRYKIIEKRQSVAFWCNPISGHATLYWYQQILGQGPKLLIQFQNNGVVDDSQLPKDRFSAERLKGVDSTLKIQPAKLEDSAVYLCASSLSGRGPQHFGDGTRLSIL.

The genes are TRBV6-1 and TRBJ1-2; 9 nucleotides match TRBD1. The germline gives CDR1 MNHNS, CDR2 SASEGT. This CDR3 spans 16 amino acids. V lost 4 bases to trimming and J lost 5 bases; unmatched junction nucleotides: 11. The CDR3 region has the DNA TGTGCCAGCAGTGGCAAGAAACAGGGGGCTTGGTATGGCTACACCTTC. Its protein is CASSGKKQGAWYGYTF.

The chain couples TRBV7-2 to TRBJ1-2, with 11 bases identical to TRBD1. J gave up 7 bases and V 5 bases, and 15 bases lay outside the gene matches. Germline CDR1 reads SGHTA; CDR2 reads FQGNSA. This CDR3 region has 17 residues. The CDR3: CASSPGQGAVLKGGYTF. The CDR3 nucleotides read TGTGCCAGCAGCCCTGGACAGGGGGCAGTACTAAAGGGTGGCTACACCTTC. The whole variable domain, filled in from reference TRBV7-2 and TRBJ1-2, reads GAGVSQSPSNKVTEKGKDVELRCDPISGHTALYWYRQSLGQGLEFLIYFQGNSAPDKSGLPSDRFSAERTGGSVSTLTIQRTQQEDSAVYLCASSPGQGAVLKGGYTFGSGTRLTVV.

The chain is built from TRBV7-8 and TRBJ2-2; 8 positions agree with TRBD1. The CDR3 is made up of 15 amino acids. Unmatched junction bases numbered 9, after V lost 6 bases and J lost 6 bases. Germline loops: CDR1 SGHVS, CDR2 FQNEAQ. The CDR3 spells CASRTSGTGPGELFF. Here the CDR3 DNA reads TGTGCCAGCAGAACCTCCGGGACAGGCCCCGGGGAGCTGTTTTTT.

The chain recombines TRBV7-9 with TRBJ1-2, with TRBD1 identical over 10 bases. J lost 7 bases, V lost 5 bases, and 7 bases had no gene match. CDR1 is SEHNR and CDR2 is FQNEAQ in the germline V gene (reference sequence). This CDR3 comprises 14 residues. CDR3 bases: TGTGCCAGCAGCGTCGACAGGGGGCGAAGTGGCTACACCTTC. Translated, it gives CASSVDRGRSGYTF.

The V gene is TRBV6-6, the J gene TRBJ2-5; D may be TRBD2 (6 bases). Germline CDR1 is MNHNY and CDR2 is SVGAGI (reference sequence). Trimming removed 9 bases at V and 2 bases at J, with 10 bases between. This CDR3 contains 12 residues. CDR3 region: CASRGTQETQYF. CDR3 bases: TGTGCCAGTCGGGGGACTCAAGAGACCCAGTACTTC.

V usage is TRBV7-8 and J usage is TRBJ2-7, with 7 bases lining up with TRBD2. CDR1 SGHVS and CDR2 FQNEAQ come from the germline V gene. V trimming: 5 bases; J trimming: 3 bases; junction bases outside the gene matches: 4. The CDR3 has 13 amino acids. This CDR3 is CASSGTNDYEQYF. CDR3 sequence (DNA): TGTGCCAGCAGCGGGACTAACGACTACGAGCAGTACTTC.

A single count supports this clone. The V gene is TRBV10-2, the J gene TRBJ1-1; weak D call: TRBD1 (5 bases). V shed 3 bases and J shed 0 bases, with 5 bases lying between them. Germline V lookup: CDR1 WSHSY, CDR2 SAAADI. The CDR3 runs 13 residues. CDR3 sequence: CASSDRVNTEAFF. The CDR3 bases are TGCGCCAGCAGTGACAGGGTGAACACTGAAGCTTTCTTT.

The CDR3 loop reads CAISEFMTGTEAFF. DNA of the CDR3: TGTGCCATCAGTGAGTTCATGACAGGGACTGAAGCTTTCTTT. J is TRBJ1-1 and V is TRBV10-3, with 7 bases matching TRBD1. With 1 base clipped from V and 5 bases from J, the junction kept 4 bases outside the gene matches. The length of the CDR3 is 14 residues. CDR1 and CDR2 from the germline V gene are ENHRY and SYGVKD.

The CDR3 loop reads CASSHLGRDSYNEQFF. CDR3 sequence (DNA): TGCGCCAGCAGCCACCTCGGCCGGGACTCCTACAATGAGCAGTTCTTC. This chain joins TRBV4-1 and TRBJ2-1; weak D call: TRBD2 (5 bases). Trimming removed 3 bases at V and 0 bases at J, with 12 bases between. This CDR3 comprises 16 residues. Germline V gives CDR1 MGHRA, CDR2 YSYEKL.

The chain carries TRBV5-6 and TRBJ2-3, with 8 bases fitting TRBD2. The germline CDR1 and CDR2 sequences are SGHDT and YYEEEE. V lost 1 base, J lost 0 bases, and 10 bases stayed unmatched. The CDR3 contains 18 residues. The CDR3 region is CASSLRVGSSGSTDTQYF. DNA of the CDR3: TGTGCCAGCAGCTTGAGGGTGGGGTCTAGCGGGAGCACAGATACGCAGTATTTT.

The V and J genes are TRBV2 and TRBJ2-7, with a possible D match to TRBD1 (6 bases). V was shortened by 6 bases and J by 1 base, with 16 bases between the two germline ends. Germline V lookup: CDR1 SNHLY, CDR2 FYNNEI. This CDR3 region has 15 residues. The CDR3 protein is CASSPRARGSYEQYF. The DNA of the CDR3 is TGTGCCAGCAGCCCCCGGGCCAGGGGATCCTACGAGCAGTACTTC.

The rearrangement joins TRBV6-5 to TRBJ2-1; 8 bases match TRBD2. Germline values: CDR1 MNHEY, CDR2 SVGAGI. The CDR3 runs 14 residues. Trimming took 5 bases from V and 7 from J; bases not matched to a gene: 7. Here the CDR3 DNA reads TGTGCCAGCAGTATCACGGGGGGGCCGAATGAGCAGTTCTTC. Its protein is CASSITGGPNEQFF.

This chain's CDR3 is CASSLVLPGTFFDTQYF. The CDR3 nucleotides are TGTGCCAGCAGCTTAGTTCTCCCAGGTACTTTTTTTGATACGCAGTATTTT. The chain is built from TRBV7-9 and TRBJ2-3, with D unresolved. Germline V gene sequence: CDR1 SEHNR, CDR2 FQNEAQ (reference sequence). V was shortened by 1 base and J by 6 bases, with 20 bases between the two germline ends. CDR3 size: 17 residues.

This clone came up once. The chain is built from TRBV28 and TRBJ1-2; unclear D gene. Germline CDR1 MDHEN, CDR2 SYDVKM. The CDR3 has 11 amino acids. Deletions cut 6 bases from V and 2 bases from J, with 4 bases between. The CDR3 bases are TGTGCCAGCAGGGCCAACTATGGCTACACCTTC. Translated, it gives CASRANYGYTF.

The gene calls are TRBV27 and TRBJ2-5, with a tentative D call TRBD2 (5 bases). The CDR3 length is 13 residues. Trimming left V 2 bases short and J 9 bases short, with 13 bases between. CDR1 MNHEY and CDR2 SMNVEV come from the germline V gene (reference sequence). Here the CDR3 reads CASSLLARSAQYF. CDR3 in DNA: TGTGCCAGCAGTTTACTAGCCCGGTCGGCCCAGTACTTC.

V is TRBV6-4 and J is TRBJ1-5; weak D call: TRBD1 (6 bases). CDR1 and CDR2 from the germline V gene are MRHNA and SNTAGT. CDR3 length: 14 residues. V was clipped by 7 bases and J by 11 bases, with 21 bases between them. In nucleotides, the CDR3 is TGTGCCAGCATTGGCGGGGGGCCGGGCCGGGCCCAGCATTTT. Residues: CASIGGGPGRAQHF.

The chain combines TRBV28 with TRBJ2-7, with D possibly TRBD1 on 5 matching bases. CDR3 length equals 13 residues. V was shortened by 4 bases and J by 1 base, with 8 bases between the two germline ends. CDR1 and CDR2 from the germline V gene are MDHEN and SYDVKM. The CDR3 here is CASSSGYSYEQYF. In DNA, the CDR3 is TGTGCCAGCAGTTCAGGGTATTCCTACGAGCAGTACTTC.

V and J are TRBV28 and TRBJ1-2; 7 bases match TRBD1. Looked up from germline, CDR1 is MDHEN and CDR2 is SYDVKM. This CDR3 is 15 amino acids long. V was clipped by 6 bases and J by 1 base; unmatched bases: 8. For the CDR3, the DNA is TGTGCCAGCAGCCCCGGACAGGACTTTAACTATGGCTACACCTTC. Amino acid sequence: CASSPGQDFNYGYTF.

V usage is TRBV7-2 and J usage is TRBJ1-2, with D hard to call. Deletions cut 1 base from V and 1 base from J, with 7 bases between. The CDR3 runs 14 residues. CDR1 and CDR2 from the germline V gene are SGHTA and FQGNSA. The CDR3 DNA reads TGTGCCAGCAGCTTAGGTCAACTTAACTATGGCTACACCTTC. Protein: CASSLGQLNYGYTF. The whole variable domain, filled in from reference TRBV7-2 and TRBJ1-2, reads GAGVSQSPSNKVTEKGKDVELRCDPISGHTALYWYRQSLGQGLEFLIYFQGNSAPDKSGLPSDRFSAERTGGSVSTLTIQRTQQEDSAVYLCASSLGQLNYGYTFGSGTRLTVV.

This rearrangement joins TRBV9 to TRBJ1-1, with D uncertain. Germline V CDR1 and CDR2: SGDLS, YYNGEE. This CDR3 is 16 amino acids long. V was cut by 3 bases and J by 4 bases, with 19 bases left in between. The CDR3 loop reads CASSEDGRVSSTEAFF. The CDR3 coding sequence is TGTGCCAGCAGCGAAGACGGGCGGGTATCGAGCACTGAAGCTTTCTTT.

This chain joins TRBV5-5 and TRBJ1-2; D remains unclear. The ends were cut back, 2 bases at V and 7 bases at J, with 18 bases in the middle. The CDR3 consists of 15 residues. CDR1 is SGHKS, CDR2 YYEKEE, per germline (reference sequence). This CDR3 is CASSLEGRASSGYTF. CDR3 bases: TGTGCCAGCAGCTTAGAGGGAAGGGCATCATCTGGCTACACCTTC.

The rearrangement uses TRBV9 and TRBJ2-1; D is possibly TRBD2 (5 bases). This CDR3 spans 17 amino acids. Trimming took 0 bases from V and 0 from J, leaving 13 bases between them. CDR1 is SGDLS and CDR2 is YYNGEE in the germline V gene. As DNA, the CDR3 is TGTGCCAGCAGCGTAGGAATGGGAGTGTCCTCCTACAATGAGCAGTTCTTC. It yields the protein CASSVGMGVSSYNEQFF.

The rearrangement links TRBV19 to TRBJ1-3, with D uncertain. V lost 3 bases to trimming and J lost 2 bases, with 5 bases between them. The CDR3 sequence is 13 residues long. The germline V gene has CDR1 LNHDA and CDR2 SQIVND (reference sequence). The CDR3 sequence: CASSIQTGNTIYF. The CDR3 DNA sequence: TGTGCCAGTAGTATTCAGACTGGAAACACCATATATTTT.

Of note for this clone: Other DNA sequences in the same sample also yield this CDR3. This chain joins TRBV10-2 and TRBJ2-5, with TRBD1 matching over 8 bases. CDR1 is WSHSY and CDR2 is SAAADI in the germline V gene. The CDR3 is made up of 15 amino acids. Trimming removed 5 bases from V and 2 bases from J; junction bases left unmatched: 7. CDR3 loop: CASSFGQGRQETQYF. CDR3 nucleotide sequence: TGCGCCAGCAGTTTCGGACAGGGTCGTCAAGAGACCCAGTACTTC.

In DNA form, the CDR3 reads TGCGCCAGCAGCTTGGGTATAGGGGACAGAGAGACCCAGTACTTC. Translated, it gives CASSLGIGDRETQYF. V is TRBV5-1 and J is TRBJ2-5; 7 bases align to TRBD1. J was trimmed by 4 bases and V by 0 bases; bases with no gene match: 6. The CDR3 runs to 15 residues. Germline assignment: CDR1 SGHRS and CDR2 YFSETQ. Supplemented by reference TRBV5-1 and TRBJ2-5, the full variable domain reads KAGVTQTPRYLIKTRGQQVTLSCSPISGHRSVSWYQQTPGQGLQFLFEYFSETQRNKGNFPGRFSGRQFSNSRSEMNVSTLELGDSALYLCASSLGIGDRETQYFGPGTRLLVL.

The chain employs TRBV4-3 and TRBJ2-7; possible D gene TRBD1, 5 bases. V was shortened by 3 bases and J by 5 bases, with 20 bases between the two germline ends. CDR3 length: 16 residues. The V gene's germline CDR1 is LGHNA and CDR2 YSLEER. The CDR3 DNA sequence: TGCGCCAGCAGCCACTCCACAATCTTAAGGGGCGACGAGCAGTACTTC. Translation: CASSHSTILRGDEQYF.